The 14 T cell receptor beta chains in this list originate from one sample, sequenced in a study of cytomegalovirus exposure and HLA in healthy donors. PCR was performed using 60 Vbeta and 13 Jbeta primers. Profiled with immunoSEQ multiplex PCR; TCRdb holds only in-frame clones, not every one. The sample includes about 190,000 clones, 79% of them seen just once. Sequenced sample: PBMCs. The receptors stem from a woman younger than 30 in good health and CMV-seronegative.

The rearrangement links TRBV7-6 to TRBJ1-3, with D unresolved. Trimming took 1 base from V and 3 from J, leaving 16 bases between them. The CDR3 runs 17 residues. The germline gives CDR1 SGHVS, CDR2 FNYEAQ. The CDR3 sequence: CASSLVGTSRDGNTIYF. CDR3 in DNA: TGTGCCAGCAGCTTAGTAGGAACATCTCGGGATGGAAACACCATATATTTT.

The chain combines TRBV7-2 with TRBJ1-2, with D tentatively TRBD1 (5 bases). Germline CDR1 reads SGHTA; CDR2 reads FQGNSA. Between the trimmed V and J ends, which lost 4 bases and 4 bases, there was a span of 13 bases. The CDR3 contains 14 residues. The CDR3 DNA follows: TGTGCCAGCAGCTATACCGCGGGGACCTATGGCTACACCTTC. Protein sequence: CASSYTAGTYGYTF.

This chain links TRBV29-1 with TRBJ2-7; D remains ambiguous. This CDR3 region has 13 residues. Germline CDR1 reads SQVTM; CDR2 reads ANQGSEA. Trimming removed 7 bases from V and 1 base from J, with 14 bases in between. The CDR3 bases are TGCAGCGCTTCCGTACGGGTTTCCTACGAGCAGTACTTC. Residues: CSASVRVSYEQYF.

This clone was seen a handful of times. The chain is built from TRBV5-1 and TRBJ2-3; the D gene is possibly TRBD1 (6 bases). V was shortened by 2 bases and J by 0 bases, with 13 bases between the two germline ends. CDR1 and CDR2 from the germline V gene are SGHRS and YFSETQ. The CDR3 consists of 16 residues. In DNA, the CDR3 is TGCGCCAGCAGCTTCGGGACACTTTCTAGCACAGATACGCAGTATTTT. Encoded protein: CASSFGTLSSTDTQYF.

This chain connects TRBV7-2 to TRBJ1-1; D unresolved. V was clipped by 3 bases and J by 1 base, with 3 bases between them. The CDR3 runs 12 residues. The V gene's germline CDR1 is SGHTA and CDR2 FQGNSA. The CDR3 loop reads CASSFRNTEAFF. The CDR3 DNA reads TGTGCCAGCAGCTTTCGGAACACTGAAGCTTTCTTT. Complete variable domain (other parts from reference TRBV7-2 and TRBJ1-1): GAGVSQSPSNKVTEKGKDVELRCDPISGHTALYWYRQSLGQGLEFLIYFQGNSAPDKSGLPSDRFSAERTGGSVSTLTIQRTQQEDSAVYLCASSFRNTEAFFGQGTRLTVV.

CDR3 DNA sequence: TGTGCCAGCAGTTTACAGGGGGCGCGGATCTATGGCTACACCTTC. Protein product: CASSLQGARIYGYTF. The J gene is TRBJ1-2, the V gene TRBV27; TRBD1 matches 8 bases. The length of the CDR3 is 15 residues. V dropped 2 bases and J dropped 4; count of bases not matched to a gene: 6. Germline V CDR1 and CDR2: MNHEY, SMNVEV (reference sequence).

V and J are TRBV4-2 and TRBJ2-7, with 14 bases identical to TRBD2. V was clipped by 0 bases and J by 0 bases; unmatched bases: 4. There are 18 residues in the CDR3. Germline V gene data show CDR1 as LGHNA and CDR2 as YNFKEQ. The CDR3 reads CASSQDRGTSGSSYEQYF. DNA for the CDR3: TGTGCCAGCAGCCAAGATCGGGGGACTAGCGGGAGCTCCTACGAGCAGTACTTC.

The chain employs TRBV6-1 and TRBJ1-5; D is undetermined. The V gene lost 3 bases and the J gene lost 0 bases, with 15 bases spanning the gap. This CDR3 has 17 residues. Germline CDR1 MNHNS, CDR2 SASEGT. CDR3 nucleotides: TGTGCCAGCAGTGATGCGGGTCGGGTTTATAGCAATCAGCCCCAGCATTTT. It specifies CASSDAGRVYSNQPQHF.

The chain recombines TRBV28 with TRBJ2-1, with D possibly matching TRBD2 (6 bases). CDR3 size: 16 residues. V was shortened by 6 bases and J by 0 bases, with 15 bases between the two germline ends. The germline V gene encodes CDR1 MDHEN and CDR2 SYDVKM. CDR3 amino acids: CASRTPGGFSYNEQFF. CDR3 DNA sequence: TGTGCCAGCAGGACCCCCGGGGGTTTCTCCTACAATGAGCAGTTCTTC.

The V gene is TRBV7-9, the J gene TRBJ2-1; 9 bases line up with TRBD2. Per the germline V gene, CDR1 is SEHNR and CDR2 is FQNEAQ (reference sequence). This CDR3 contains 15 residues. V lost 4 bases, J lost 7 bases, and 8 bases stayed unmatched. The chain's CDR3 is CASSYGSGRRNEQFF. Here the CDR3 DNA reads TGTGCCAGCAGCTATGGTAGCGGGAGAAGGAATGAGCAGTTCTTC.

The chain has TRBV14 and TRBJ2-3, with D perhaps matching TRBD2 (5 bases). V lost 3 bases and J lost 0, with 13 bases in between. CDR1 and CDR2 (germline): SGHDN, FVKESK. This CDR3 is 16 amino acids long. CDR3 amino acids: CASSQSRRTSTDTQYF. As DNA, the CDR3 is TGTGCCAGCAGCCAGAGTCGGAGGACTAGCACAGATACGCAGTATTTT. Together with reference TRBV14 and TRBJ2-3, the CDR3 gives the full variable domain: EAGVTQFPSHSVIEKGQTVTLRCDPISGHDNLYWYRRVMGKEIKFLLHFVKESKQDESGMPNNRFLAERTGGTYSTLKVQPAELEDSGVYFCASSQSRRTSTDTQYFGPGTRLTVL.

This chain uses TRBV20-1 with TRBJ2-7; no clear D. V was trimmed by 6 bases and J by 4 bases, leaving 10 bases between them. Looked up from germline, CDR1 is DFQATT and CDR2 is SNEGSKA (reference sequence). The CDR3 extends over 11 amino acids. The CDR3 nucleotides read TGCAGTGCCTTCCTGTCGTACGAGCAGTACTTC. Protein product: CSAFLSYEQYF.

The chain joins TRBV29-1 to TRBJ2-1, with TRBD2 identical over 7 bases. With V trimmed by 1 base and J by 4 bases, 7 bases remained unmatched. Germline loops: CDR1 SQVTM, CDR2 ANQGSEA. CDR3 length: 15 residues. The CDR3 loop reads CSVEVRWGGYNEQFF. The DNA for the CDR3 is TGCAGCGTTGAAGTCAGGTGGGGGGGGTACAATGAGCAGTTCTTC.

The genes are TRBV15 and TRBJ2-3; 9 bases agree with TRBD1. The J segment lost 6 bases and the V segment lost 9 bases, leaving 10 bases of the junction unmatched. The germline gives CDR1 LNHNV, CDR2 YYDKDF (reference sequence). The CDR3 has 14 residues. The CDR3 DNA is TGTGCCACGTCACCGGGACAGGGCTTTGATACGCAGTATTTT. It specifies CATSPGQGFDTQYF.